This is a list of T cell receptor beta chains from one sample in a study of blood T cell repertoires in COVID-19. Sequencing was performed with immunoSEQ multiplex PCR; in TCRdb, only in-frame clones are kept and a portion is missing. The data contain roughly 230,000 clones, roughly 80% of them singletons. The sequencing sample was made of peripheral blood. Receptor source: a man between 45 and 60 years old with active or convalescent COVID-19. CDR3s include the opening cysteine and the closing phenylalanine or tryptophan. The order of the fields is D gene, clone size, V gene, J gene, CDR3 length, CDR3 DNA, CDR3 protein. D genes are given only for firm matches. Size is omitted from some rows. Given values are once, few, many or a class for expanded clones.

d_gene: -
abundance: -
v_gene: TRBV30
j_gene: TRBJ2-7
len: 13
CDR3nt: TGTGCCTGGAGGGCCGCCCAGGGCAACGAGCAGTACTTC
CDR3aa: CAWRAAQGNEQYF

d_gene: -
abundance: -
v_gene: TRBV16
j_gene: TRBJ1-1
len: 12
CDR3nt: TGTGCCAGCAGCTATGGACAGCCAGAAGCTTTCTTT
CDR3aa: CASSYGQPEAFF

d_gene: -
abundance: few
v_gene: TRBV4-3
j_gene: TRBJ1-1
len: 20
CDR3nt: TGCGCCAGCAGCCAATACCCGTTGGGGGGGCGTATTGGGGACGGGACTGAAGCTTTCTTT
CDR3aa: CASSQYPLGGRIGDGTEAFF

d_gene: -
abundance: -
v_gene: TRBV9
j_gene: TRBJ1-1
len: 15
CDR3nt: TGTGCCAGCAGCCCCACACGAAAAATGAACACTGAAGCTTTCTTT
CDR3aa: CASSPTRKMNTEAFF

d_gene: -
abundance: -
v_gene: TRBV6-6
j_gene: TRBJ1-5
len: 14
CDR3nt: TGTGCCAGCAGTTACTCGACAGAGATTCAGCCCCAGCATTTT
CDR3aa: CASSYSTEIQPQHF

d_gene: -
abundance: few
v_gene: TRBV30
j_gene: TRBJ2-7
len: 15
CDR3nt: TGTGCCTGGAGTGGAGAGACGGCGAGGCCCTACGAGCAGTACTTC
CDR3aa: CAWSGETARPYEQYF

d_gene: TRBD1
abundance: -
v_gene: TRBV5-1
j_gene: TRBJ1-1
len: 15
CDR3nt: TGCGCCAGCAGCTCCGGGACAGGGTCTCACACTGAAGCTTTCTTT
CDR3aa: CASSSGTGSHTEAFF

d_gene: TRBD2
abundance: -
v_gene: TRBV7-9
j_gene: TRBJ2-4
len: 19
CDR3nt: TGTGCCAGCAACATTCTGACTAGCGGGGAGGGGGTAGCCAAAAACATTCAGTACTTC
CDR3aa: CASNILTSGEGVAKNIQYF

d_gene: TRBD1
abundance: -
v_gene: TRBV6-4
j_gene: TRBJ2-1
len: 16
CDR3nt: TGTGCCAGCAGTGTATACGGGACAGCTAGCTACAATGAGCAGTTCTTC
CDR3aa: CASSVYGTASYNEQFF

d_gene: -
abundance: -
v_gene: TRBV11-2
j_gene: TRBJ1-3
len: 14
CDR3nt: TGTGCCAGCAGCTTGGGGAGCATCGGAAACACCATATATTTT
CDR3aa: CASSLGSIGNTIYF

d_gene: TRBD1
abundance: -
v_gene: TRBV9
j_gene: TRBJ2-7
len: 15
CDR3nt: TGTGCCAGCAGCGTAGTTCCAGGGGGTGATTGGGAGCAGTACTTC
CDR3aa: CASSVVPGGDWEQYF

d_gene: -
abundance: -
v_gene: TRBV24-1
j_gene: TRBJ1-1
len: 14
CDR3nt: TGTGCCACCAGTGACCCAAACAGGGCCACTGAAGCTTTCTTT
CDR3aa: CATSDPNRATEAFF

d_gene: TRBD1
abundance: -
v_gene: TRBV6-1
j_gene: TRBJ1-3
len: 17
CDR3nt: TGTGCCAGCAGTGAAGCGGCGGGACAGCTGCGGAGAAACACCATATATTTT
CDR3aa: CASSEAAGQLRRNTIYF

d_gene: TRBD2
abundance: -
v_gene: TRBV28
j_gene: TRBJ2-3
len: 15
CDR3nt: TGTGCCAGCAACCCACGGGGGGTTAGCACAGATACGCAGTATTTT
CDR3aa: CASNPRGVSTDTQYF

d_gene: TRBD1
abundance: -
v_gene: TRBV5-1
j_gene: TRBJ1-2
len: 15
CDR3nt: TGCGCCAGCAGCTTGGAGACAGGGCGCGCCTATGGCTACACCTTC
CDR3aa: CASSLETGRAYGYTF

d_gene: TRBD1
abundance: -
v_gene: TRBV3-1/TRBV3-2
j_gene: TRBJ1-4
len: 14
CDR3nt: TGTGCCAGCAGCCTCAGGACAGGGGGCGAAAAACTGTTTTTT
CDR3aa: CASSLRTGGEKLFF

d_gene: TRBD1
abundance: once
v_gene: TRBV30
j_gene: TRBJ1-1
len: 12
CDR3nt: TGTGCCTGGAGAACCCTGAGGGGACAGGGGGCATTC
CDR3aa: CAWRTLRGQGAF

d_gene: -
abundance: -
v_gene: TRBV6-5
j_gene: TRBJ1-2
len: 13
CDR3nt: TGTGCCAGCAGTTACCGACGGGACACAGGCTACACCTTC
CDR3aa: CASSYRRDTGYTF

d_gene: -
abundance: -
v_gene: TRBV9
j_gene: TRBJ2-5
len: 13
CDR3nt: TGTGCCAGCAGCCGGACAGTCCAAGAGACCCAGTACTTC
CDR3aa: CASSRTVQETQYF

d_gene: -
abundance: -
v_gene: TRBV10-2
j_gene: TRBJ1-1
len: 14
CDR3nt: TGCGCCAGCAGTCTCCAGGGGAGCAACACTGAAGCTTTCTTT
CDR3aa: CASSLQGSNTEAFF

d_gene: TRBD2
abundance: -
v_gene: TRBV24-1
j_gene: TRBJ2-5
len: 16
CDR3nt: TGTGCCACCAGTGACCGGACTAGCGGGGGCAGAGAGACCCAGTACTTC
CDR3aa: CATSDRTSGGRETQYF

d_gene: -
abundance: -
v_gene: TRBV6-2/TRBV6-3
j_gene: TRBJ2-2
len: 12
CDR3nt: TGTGCCAGCAGTTTCCACTCAGGGGAGCTGTTTTTT
CDR3aa: CASSFHSGELFF

d_gene: TRBD2
abundance: -
v_gene: TRBV7-8
j_gene: TRBJ2-3
len: 15
CDR3nt: TGTGCCAGCAGCTTAAAGCGGGGGGGCCCAGATACGCAGTATTTT
CDR3aa: CASSLKRGGPDTQYF

d_gene: TRBD1
abundance: -
v_gene: TRBV2
j_gene: TRBJ1-2
len: 14
CDR3nt: TGTGCCAGCAGCCGGGACAGGACTAACTATGGCTACACCTTC
CDR3aa: CASSRDRTNYGYTF

d_gene: -
abundance: -
v_gene: TRBV6-4
j_gene: TRBJ1-1
len: 14
CDR3nt: TGTGCCAGCAGTGAAATCGGAGGGAGAACTGAAGCTTTCTTT
CDR3aa: CASSEIGGRTEAFF

d_gene: TRBD2
abundance: -
v_gene: TRBV5-1
j_gene: TRBJ2-3
len: 15
CDR3nt: TGCGCCAGCAGCACGACTAGCGGAGCCTCAGATACGCAGTATTTT
CDR3aa: CASSTTSGASDTQYF

d_gene: -
abundance: -
v_gene: TRBV11-3
j_gene: TRBJ1-2
len: 15
CDR3nt: TGTGCCAGCAGCTTAGATCTCGGCAGGGTCTATGGCTACACCTTC
CDR3aa: CASSLDLGRVYGYTF

d_gene: TRBD1
abundance: -
v_gene: TRBV28
j_gene: TRBJ1-1
len: 15
CDR3nt: TGTGCCAGCAGGCCTCCAGGGGGCGGGAACACTGAAGCTTTCTTT
CDR3aa: CASRPPGGGNTEAFF

d_gene: -
abundance: -
v_gene: TRBV11-2
j_gene: TRBJ1-1
len: 14
CDR3nt: TGTGCCAGCAGCTTAGCAGGGACTTACTTGGGGGCTTTCTTT
CDR3aa: CASSLAGTYLGAFF

d_gene: TRBD1
abundance: -
v_gene: TRBV7-2
j_gene: TRBJ1-2
len: 14
CDR3nt: TGTGCCAGCAGCCCCAGGACAGGGGTTACAGACTACACCTTC
CDR3aa: CASSPRTGVTDYTF

d_gene: -
abundance: few
v_gene: TRBV29-1
j_gene: TRBJ1-1
len: 11
CDR3nt: TGCAGCGTTGGGGGGCTAACTGAAGCTTTCTTT
CDR3aa: CSVGGLTEAFF

d_gene: TRBD2
abundance: -
v_gene: TRBV7-2
j_gene: TRBJ2-3
len: 16
CDR3nt: TGTGCCAGCAGCTTAGTTACCGGGGGGTTCACAGATACGCAGTATTTT
CDR3aa: CASSLVTGGFTDTQYF

d_gene: -
abundance: -
v_gene: TRBV12-3/TRBV12-4
j_gene: TRBJ2-5
len: 13
CDR3nt: TGTGCCAGCAGGGGGGGGCACCAAGAGACCCAGTACTTC
CDR3aa: CASRGGHQETQYF

d_gene: TRBD1
abundance: -
v_gene: TRBV11-2
j_gene: TRBJ1-6
len: 13
CDR3nt: TGTGCCAGCAGTCGCACAGGGGACTCACCCCTCCACTTT
CDR3aa: CASSRTGDSPLHF

d_gene: -
abundance: -
v_gene: TRBV30
j_gene: TRBJ1-6
len: 14
CDR3nt: TGTGCCTGGGGGCAGCGTGCAGGGGATTCACCCCTCCACTTT
CDR3aa: CAWGQRAGDSPLHF

d_gene: -
abundance: few
v_gene: TRBV2
j_gene: TRBJ1-6
len: 16
CDR3nt: TGTGCCAGCAGTGAGGAGACAGTCCGATATAATTCACCCCTCCACTTT
CDR3aa: CASSEETVRYNSPLHF

d_gene: -
abundance: -
v_gene: TRBV19
j_gene: TRBJ1-1
len: 14
CDR3nt: TGTGCCAGTAGTATCGGCCCTCCGCGGTCTGAAGCTTTCTTT
CDR3aa: CASSIGPPRSEAFF

d_gene: -
abundance: -
v_gene: TRBV11-1
j_gene: TRBJ2-7
len: 14
CDR3nt: TGTGCCAGCAGCTTATCTAGCGAAGTCGGCGAGCAGTACTTC
CDR3aa: CASSLSSEVGEQYF

d_gene: TRBD2
abundance: -
v_gene: TRBV29-1
j_gene: TRBJ2-7
len: 11
CDR3nt: TGCAGCGCTGCTAGGGAGGGCGAGCAGTACTTC
CDR3aa: CSAAREGEQYF

d_gene: -
abundance: -
v_gene: TRBV5-1
j_gene: TRBJ1-1
len: 15
CDR3nt: TGCGCCAGCAGCTCCCGTGGGGGGGAGGGGACTGAAGCTTTCTTT
CDR3aa: CASSSRGGEGTEAFF

d_gene: TRBD1
abundance: -
v_gene: TRBV11-3
j_gene: TRBJ2-5
len: 13
CDR3nt: TGTGCCAGCAGCGGGGACAGGGGAGAGACCCAGTACTTC
CDR3aa: CASSGDRGETQYF

d_gene: -
abundance: -
v_gene: TRBV7-9
j_gene: TRBJ1-4
len: 15
CDR3nt: TGTGCCAGCACGGGGGGACTTGCAACTAATGAAAAACTGTTTTTT
CDR3aa: CASTGGLATNEKLFF

d_gene: TRBD1
abundance: -
v_gene: TRBV7-9
j_gene: TRBJ1-2
len: 16
CDR3nt: TGTGCCAGCAGCTTATCGGCGGCGACAGGGAACTATGGCTACACCTTC
CDR3aa: CASSLSAATGNYGYTF

d_gene: TRBD1
abundance: -
v_gene: TRBV3-1/TRBV3-2
j_gene: TRBJ2-7
len: 12
CDR3nt: TGTGCCAGCAGTGAAACAGGGGTCGAGCAGTACTTC
CDR3aa: CASSETGVEQYF

d_gene: -
abundance: -
v_gene: TRBV5-4
j_gene: TRBJ1-1
len: 15
CDR3nt: TGTGCCAGCAGCTTGATATCAGGGGCCGGCACTGAAGCTTTCTTT
CDR3aa: CASSLISGAGTEAFF

d_gene: -
abundance: -
v_gene: TRBV18
j_gene: TRBJ1-4
len: 13
CDR3nt: TGTGCCAGCTACCGGGGAGAGGGTGAAAAACTGTTTTTT
CDR3aa: CASYRGEGEKLFF

d_gene: TRBD2
abundance: -
v_gene: TRBV2
j_gene: TRBJ2-7
len: 16
CDR3nt: TGTGCCAGCAGTGAAGTAGGAGCGGGGGGGACCTACGAGCAGTACTTC
CDR3aa: CASSEVGAGGTYEQYF

d_gene: TRBD1
abundance: -
v_gene: TRBV7-9
j_gene: TRBJ2-7
len: 14
CDR3nt: TGTGCCAGCAGCTCCCGGGACAGCCGGTACGAGCAGTACTTC
CDR3aa: CASSSRDSRYEQYF

d_gene: -
abundance: once
v_gene: TRBV30
j_gene: TRBJ2-1
len: 12
CDR3nt: TGTGCCTGGAGTGTACGGGACAATGAGCAGTTCTTC
CDR3aa: CAWSVRDNEQFF

d_gene: TRBD2
abundance: -
v_gene: TRBV12-5
j_gene: TRBJ2-3
len: 16
CDR3nt: TGTGCTAGTGGTCGTGAGCGGGGGCTAGGGGCAGATACGCAGTATTTT
CDR3aa: CASGRERGLGADTQYF

d_gene: -
abundance: -
v_gene: TRBV25-1
j_gene: TRBJ2-7
len: 13
CDR3nt: TGTGCCAGCACTGACCCCGGGGCCTACGAGCAGTACTTC
CDR3aa: CASTDPGAYEQYF

d_gene: TRBD2
abundance: -
v_gene: TRBV7-2
j_gene: TRBJ2-7
len: 15
CDR3nt: TGTGCCAGCAGCTTATGGACTAGCGGGGGTTCCGAGCAGTACTTC
CDR3aa: CASSLWTSGGSEQYF

d_gene: TRBD1
abundance: -
v_gene: TRBV28
j_gene: TRBJ1-1
len: 15
CDR3nt: TGTGCCAGCAGTTTCCTCCGGACAGGGGAATCTGAAGCTTTCTTT
CDR3aa: CASSFLRTGESEAFF